A selection of T cell receptor beta chains follows, all from one sample in a study of post-analysis software for immune sequencing data. TCRdb independently ran MiXCR on the PCR reads; one entry per CDR3 protein. The sample lists 600,000 to 700,000 distinct CDR3 sequences; 55% to 60% were seen once. The specimen sequenced was blood. Receptor source: a girl aged 2 to 10 with multiple sclerosis. CDR3s include the opening cysteine and the closing phenylalanine or tryptophan. The D gene is left open where the match is weak. For some rows the clone size is stated as once, few or many, or as a class when expanded; others skip it.

D gene,V gene,clone size,J gene,CDR3 DNA,CDR3 protein
.,TRBV2,few,TRBJ2-7,TGTGCCAGCAGTGAACATTTAACGTTTACGAGCTCCTACGAGCAGTACTTC,CASSEHLTFTSSYEQYF
.,TRBV6-2/TRBV6-3,.,TRBJ2-1,TGTGCCAGCAGCCAACCCCCCTCTTTGGCCGGCAATGGGCAGTTCTTC,CASSQPPSLAGNGQFF
.,TRBV29-1,few,TRBJ2-7,TGCAGCGTCTACGATGGGGGGTACGAGCAGTACTTC,CSVYDGGYEQYF
.,TRBV6-6,few,TRBJ1-1,TGTGCCAGCGCAGGGGCGAACACTGAAGCTTTCTTT,CASAGANTEAFF
TRBD1,TRBV5-1,.,TRBJ2-7,TGCGCCAGCAGCGTCGGGACAGGGAGAGCCTACGAGCAGTACTTC,CASSVGTGRAYEQYF
.,TRBV29-1,few,TRBJ2-7,TGCAGCGTTTTGGGGGGCATCTTAGACGACTCCTACGAGCAGTACTTC,CSVLGGILDDSYEQYF
TRBD1,TRBV20-1,few,TRBJ1-4,TGCAGTGCTGGAACCGGGACAGGGGAAGAAAAACTGTTTTTT,CSAGTGTGEEKLFF
.,TRBV4-2,.,TRBJ2-3,TGTGCCAGCAGCCAACAACTCCCTTCAGATACGCAGTATTTT,CASSQQLPSDTQYF
.,TRBV7-2,.,TRBJ2-1,TGTGCCAGCAGCTTAGCTCTAGGTGTATGGGACAATGAGCAGTTCTTC,CASSLALGVWDNEQFF
TRBD1,TRBV6-2/TRBV6-3,few,TRBJ1-1,TGTGCCAGCAGTCCCGGGACAGGGACCACTGAAGCTTTCTTT,CASSPGTGTTEAFF
.,TRBV7-9,.,TRBJ1-2,TGTGCCAGCAGCTTAGAGGCAGGGAGGAGCTACACCTTC,CASSLEAGRSYTF
.,TRBV5-1,.,TRBJ2-5,TGCGCCAGCAGCTTGGTTCGGCTACTCCAAGAGACCCAGTACTTC,CASSLVRLLQETQYF
TRBD2,TRBV6-5,.,TRBJ2-1,TGTGCCAGCAGTTACTTGACTAGCGGGACCAATGAGCAGTTCTTC,CASSYLTSGTNEQFF
.,TRBV7-2,.,TRBJ1-2,TGTGCCAGCAGCTTGGTAGCGGTCAGGGGTGGTGGCTACACCTTC,CASSLVAVRGGGYTF
.,TRBV6-6,few,TRBJ2-5,TGTGCCAGCAGGTCCAGCTACGAGACCCAGTACTTC,CASRSSYETQYF
TRBD2,TRBV27,.,TRBJ2-4,TGTGCCAGCAGTTCAGGCGGGAGAGTCGGCGACATTCAGTACTTC,CASSSGGRVGDIQYF
.,TRBV11-2,.,TRBJ1-4,TGTGCCAGCAGCTTACAGGGGACCTTTAATGAAAAACTGTTTTTT,CASSLQGTFNEKLFF
TRBD2,TRBV7-8,.,TRBJ2-7,TGTGCCAGCAGCAGTATGAGGACGGGAGGAAACGAGCAGTACTTC,CASSSMRTGGNEQYF
.,TRBV9,.,TRBJ2-1,TGTGCCAGCAGCGTAGAACAGGTCTACAATGAGCAGTTCTTC,CASSVEQVYNEQFF
.,TRBV5-1,few,TRBJ1-2,TGCGCCAGCAGCTTGGAGGCAAGCAACTATGGCTACACCTTC,CASSLEASNYGYTF
.,TRBV7-2,.,TRBJ1-2,TGTGCCAGCAGCTTAGTCCTAGCAGGGACGGGTTATGGCTACACCTTC,CASSLVLAGTGYGYTF
.,TRBV2,.,TRBJ1-2,TGTGCCAGCAGTGGATCGGTGGGCGGGCATCTTCCGGGCTATGGCTACACCTTC,CASSGSVGGHLPGYGYTF
.,TRBV29-1,.,TRBJ1-1,TGCAGCGTTGAAGATTTAGCAGGGCGTGGGCGACGGAACACTGAAGCTTTCTTT,CSVEDLAGRGRRNTEAFF
.,TRBV6-5,few,TRBJ2-6,TGTGCCAGCAGTTACGGGGGGTCCTACTCTGGGGCCAACGTCCTGACTTTC,CASSYGGSYSGANVLTF
.,TRBV5-1,few,TRBJ2-3,TGCGCCAGCAGCAACCCTGACACAGATACGCAGTATTTT,CASSNPDTDTQYF
.,TRBV20-1,once,TRBJ1-2,TGCAGTGACCGTGGCTACACCTTC,CSDRGYTF
TRBD2,TRBV7-9,few,TRBJ2-3,TGTGCCAGCGCCAGGGCCCAGCGGGGGGAAATAGATACGCAGTATTTT,CASARAQRGEIDTQYF
.,TRBV20-1,.,TRBJ2-5,TGCAGTGCTAGAGAAGGAAAGAGGGAGACCCAGTACTTC,CSAREGKRETQYF
TRBD1,TRBV30,.,TRBJ2-7,TGTGCCTGGAGAGACAGGGGGCCAGGGCGGAACTGCGAGCAGTACTTC,CAWRDRGPGRNCEQYF
.,TRBV7-2,.,TRBJ2-4,TGTGCCAGCAGCTCTTATGGGGGGACTGGTTTAGGAGAGCAGTACTTC,CASSSYGGTGLGEQYF
TRBD2,TRBV29-1,.,TRBJ2-1,TGCAGCCCTACTAGCGGGGAATACAATGAGCAGTTCTTC,CSPTSGEYNEQFF
TRBD2,TRBV20-1,.,TRBJ2-1,TGCAGTGCGAGGGGACTAGCGGGGGACTACAATGAGCAGTTCTTC,CSARGLAGDYNEQFF
.,TRBV5-5,few,TRBJ2-5,TGTGCCAGCAGCCAAGAAGGGGGGACCCAGTACTTC,CASSQEGGTQYF
.,TRBV2,.,TRBJ2-3,TGTGCCAGCAGGCTAGACAGAGCCGTTCCAGATACGCAGTATTTT,CASRLDRAVPDTQYF
.,TRBV12-3/TRBV12-4,.,TRBJ1-2,TGTGCCAGCAGTTTCTCGGGAACAACGGGCGATGGCTACACCTTC,CASSFSGTTGDGYTF
TRBD1,TRBV2,.,TRBJ1-1,TGTGCCAGCAGTGTGCGGGACAGGGGGCGCACTGAAGCTTTCTTT,CASSVRDRGRTEAFF
TRBD2,TRBV5-1,once,TRBJ2-4,TGCGCCAGCAGCTCCCCAAGGCACGGGACTAGCGGTCTAGCCAAAAACATTCAGTACTTC,CASSSPRHGTSGLAKNIQYF
TRBD2,TRBV28,once,TRBJ2-7,TGTGCCAGCAGTCCAAGAAGGGACTACACCTACGAGCAGTACTTC,CASSPRRDYTYEQYF
.,TRBV6-6,.,TRBJ2-7,TGTGCCAGCAGTTACGGAACAGGCGCCACCTACGAGCAGTACTTC,CASSYGTGATYEQYF
.,TRBV7-2,few,TRBJ2-1,TGTGCCAGCAGCAGATGGGCCGGGACTTCCAACAATGAGCAGTTCTTC,CASSRWAGTSNNEQFF
TRBD2,TRBV20-1,once,TRBJ2-1,TGCAGTGCTAGTTGGGGGATTAGCGGGACCAATGAGCAGTTCTTC,CSASWGISGTNEQFF
.,TRBV12-3/TRBV12-4,few,TRBJ1-5,TGTGCCAGCAGTTTACTGTCCAAACTGGGACTGGGTCTTCATCAGCCCCAGCATTTT,CASSLLSKLGLGLHQPQHF
TRBD2,TRBV7-3,few,TRBJ2-2,TGTGCCAGCAGCTTAAGGGTCAGCGGGAGAAATTCCGGGGAGCTGTTTTTT,CASSLRVSGRNSGELFF
.,TRBV24-1,.,TRBJ2-3,TGTGCCACCAGCGAGGAATTCACAGATACGCAGTATTTT,CATSEEFTDTQYF
.,TRBV20-1,.,TRBJ1-2,TGCAGTGCTAAGGATTGGGGGAATGGCTACACCTTC,CSAKDWGNGYTF
TRBD1,TRBV10-3,.,TRBJ1-5,TGTGCCATCAGTGAGTCGGGACAGGGAACCGGTGAAGATCAGCCCCAGCATTTT,CAISESGQGTGEDQPQHF
.,TRBV6-6,few,TRBJ1-5,TGTGCCAGCAGCCTCCTAACCGGGGTCAATCAGCCCCAGCATTTT,CASSLLTGVNQPQHF
TRBD2,TRBV12-3/TRBV12-4,.,TRBJ2-3,TGTGCCAGCAGTTTAAGGACTAGCGGGGTTATAGATACGCAGTATTTT,CASSLRTSGVIDTQYF
.,TRBV2,.,TRBJ2-5,TGTGCCAGCACAGGAGCTTTGCGGAGGGAGACCCAGTACTTC,CASTGALRRETQYF
.,TRBV5-1,.,TRBJ1-1,TGCGCTAGCAGAACAGTACAGGGATCGGCTGAAGCTTTCTTT,CASRTVQGSAEAFF
.,TRBV9,.,TRBJ2-1,TGTGCCAGCAGCGTAGAGCCCAACTCCTACAATGAGCAGTTCTTC,CASSVEPNSYNEQFF
.,TRBV20-1,.,TRBJ2-5,TGCAGTGCTAAGGACCCGACCGAGACCCAGTACTTC,CSAKDPTETQYF
.,TRBV7-2,.,TRBJ2-7,TGTGCCAGCAGCTTAGCGACTTCTTACGAGCAGTACTTC,CASSLATSYEQYF
.,TRBV24-1,.,TRBJ2-2,TGTGCCACCAGTGATTGCCAGGTCGCGAACACCGGGGAGCTGTTTTTT,CATSDCQVANTGELFF
.,TRBV20-1,.,TRBJ1-1,TGCAGTGCTAGTCCGGGCAACAAGGGCACTGAAGCTTTCTTT,CSASPGNKGTEAFF